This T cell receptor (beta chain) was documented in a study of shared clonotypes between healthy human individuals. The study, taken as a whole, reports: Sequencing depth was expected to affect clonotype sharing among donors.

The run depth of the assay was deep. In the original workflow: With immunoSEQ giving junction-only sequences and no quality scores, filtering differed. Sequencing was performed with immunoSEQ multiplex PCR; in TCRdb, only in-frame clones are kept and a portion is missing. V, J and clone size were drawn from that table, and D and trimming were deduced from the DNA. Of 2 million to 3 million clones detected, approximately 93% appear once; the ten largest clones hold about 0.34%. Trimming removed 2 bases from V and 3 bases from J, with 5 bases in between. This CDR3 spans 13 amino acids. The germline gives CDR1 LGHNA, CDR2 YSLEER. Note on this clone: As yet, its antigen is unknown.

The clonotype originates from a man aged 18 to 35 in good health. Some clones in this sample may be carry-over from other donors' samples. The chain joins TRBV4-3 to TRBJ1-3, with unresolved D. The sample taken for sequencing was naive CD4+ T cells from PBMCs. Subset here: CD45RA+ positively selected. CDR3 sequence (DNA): TGCGCCAGCAGCCAACAAAGTGGAAACACCATATATTTT. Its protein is CASSQQSGNTIYF.